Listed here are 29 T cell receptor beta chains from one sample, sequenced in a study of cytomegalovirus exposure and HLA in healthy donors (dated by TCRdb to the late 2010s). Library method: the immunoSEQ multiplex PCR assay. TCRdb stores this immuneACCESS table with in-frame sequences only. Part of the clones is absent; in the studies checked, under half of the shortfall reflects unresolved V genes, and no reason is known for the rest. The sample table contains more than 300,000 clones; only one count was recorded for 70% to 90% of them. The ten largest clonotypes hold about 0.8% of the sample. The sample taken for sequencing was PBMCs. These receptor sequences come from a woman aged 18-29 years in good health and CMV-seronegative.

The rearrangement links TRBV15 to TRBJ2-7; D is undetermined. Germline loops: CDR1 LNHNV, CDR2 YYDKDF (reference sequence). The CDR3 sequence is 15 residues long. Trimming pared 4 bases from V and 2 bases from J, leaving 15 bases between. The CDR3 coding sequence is TGTGCCACCAGCAACGCCTCGGTCCCGCCCTACGAGCAGTACTTC. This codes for CATSNASVPPYEQYF.

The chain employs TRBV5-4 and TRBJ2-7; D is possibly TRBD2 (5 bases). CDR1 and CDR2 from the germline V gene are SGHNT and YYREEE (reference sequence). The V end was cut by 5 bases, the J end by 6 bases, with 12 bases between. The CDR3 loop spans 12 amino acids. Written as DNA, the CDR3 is TGTGCCAGCAGTAGAGAGGGCGGCGAGCAGTACTTC. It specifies CASSREGGEQYF.

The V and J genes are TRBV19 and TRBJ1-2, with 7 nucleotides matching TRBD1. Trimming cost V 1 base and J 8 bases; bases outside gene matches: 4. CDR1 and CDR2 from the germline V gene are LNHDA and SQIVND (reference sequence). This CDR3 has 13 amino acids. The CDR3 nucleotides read TGTGCCAGTAGTATAGCGGGACAGTGGGGCTACACCTTC. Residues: CASSIAGQWGYTF.

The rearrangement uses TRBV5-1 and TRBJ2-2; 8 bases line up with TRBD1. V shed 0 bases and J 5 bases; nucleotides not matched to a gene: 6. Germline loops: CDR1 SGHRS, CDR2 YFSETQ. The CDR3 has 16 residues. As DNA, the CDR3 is TGCGCCAGCAGCTTGGTCAGGGGGCGATGGACCGGGGAGCTGTTTTTT. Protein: CASSLVRGRWTGELFF. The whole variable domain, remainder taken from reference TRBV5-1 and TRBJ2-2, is KAGVTQTPRYLIKTRGQQVTLSCSPISGHRSVSWYQQTPGQGLQFLFEYFSETQRNKGNFPGRFSGRQFSNSRSEMNVSTLELGDSALYLCASSLVRGRWTGELFFGEGSRLTVL.

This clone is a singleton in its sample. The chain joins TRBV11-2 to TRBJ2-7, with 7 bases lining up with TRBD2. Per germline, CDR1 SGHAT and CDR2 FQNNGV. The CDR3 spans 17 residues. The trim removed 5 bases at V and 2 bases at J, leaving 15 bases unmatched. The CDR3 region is CASSPFWGSGFTYEQYF. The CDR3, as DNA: TGTGCCAGCAGCCCATTTTGGGGTAGCGGGTTTACCTACGAGCAGTACTTC.

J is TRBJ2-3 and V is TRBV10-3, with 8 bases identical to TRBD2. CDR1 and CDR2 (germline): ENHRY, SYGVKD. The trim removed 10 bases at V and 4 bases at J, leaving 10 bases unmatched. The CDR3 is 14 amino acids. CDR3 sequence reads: CATTPAGEADTQYF. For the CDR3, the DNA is TGTGCCACCACACCAGCGGGAGAGGCAGATACGCAGTATTTT.

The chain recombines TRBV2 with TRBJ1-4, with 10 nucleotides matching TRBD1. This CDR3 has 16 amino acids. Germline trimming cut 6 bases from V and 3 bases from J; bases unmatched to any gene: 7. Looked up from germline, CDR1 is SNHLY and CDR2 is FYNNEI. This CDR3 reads CASRQGQGISNEKLFF. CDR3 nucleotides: TGTGCCAGCAGACAGGGACAGGGGATATCTAATGAAAAACTGTTTTTT.

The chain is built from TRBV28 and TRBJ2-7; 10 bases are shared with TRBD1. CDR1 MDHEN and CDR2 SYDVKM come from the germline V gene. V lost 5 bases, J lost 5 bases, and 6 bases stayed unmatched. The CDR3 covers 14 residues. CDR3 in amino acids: CASSIRDRGDEQYF. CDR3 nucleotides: TGTGCCAGCAGTATCCGGGACAGGGGAGACGAGCAGTACTTC.

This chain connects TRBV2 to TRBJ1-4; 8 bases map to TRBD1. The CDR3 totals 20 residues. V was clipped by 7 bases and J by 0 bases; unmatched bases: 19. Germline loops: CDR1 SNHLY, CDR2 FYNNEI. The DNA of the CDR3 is TGTGCCAGCACCCTCTGGCAGGGGGCCGTAGTTAAGGCAACTAATGAAAAACTGTTTTTT. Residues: CASTLWQGAVVKATNEKLFF.

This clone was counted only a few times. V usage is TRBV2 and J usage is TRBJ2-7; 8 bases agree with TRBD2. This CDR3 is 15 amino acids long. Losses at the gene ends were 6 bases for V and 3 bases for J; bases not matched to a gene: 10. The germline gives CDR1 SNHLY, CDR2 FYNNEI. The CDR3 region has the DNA TGTGCCAGCAGCCCGTCTAGCGGGCGACTCTACGAGCAGTACTTC. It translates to CASSPSSGRLYEQYF.

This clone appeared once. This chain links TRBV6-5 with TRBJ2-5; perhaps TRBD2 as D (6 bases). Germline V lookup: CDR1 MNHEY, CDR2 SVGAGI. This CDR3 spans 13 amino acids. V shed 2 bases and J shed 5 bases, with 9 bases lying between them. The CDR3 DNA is TGTGCCAGCAGTTACGGGGGGAGGGAGACCCAGTACTTC. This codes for CASSYGGRETQYF.

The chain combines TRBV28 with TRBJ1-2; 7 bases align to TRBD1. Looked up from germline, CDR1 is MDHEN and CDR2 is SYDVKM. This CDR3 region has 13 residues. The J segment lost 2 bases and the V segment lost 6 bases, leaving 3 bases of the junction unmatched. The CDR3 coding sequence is TGTGCCAGCAGCGAGACAGGGAACTATGGCTACACCTTC. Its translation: CASSETGNYGYTF.

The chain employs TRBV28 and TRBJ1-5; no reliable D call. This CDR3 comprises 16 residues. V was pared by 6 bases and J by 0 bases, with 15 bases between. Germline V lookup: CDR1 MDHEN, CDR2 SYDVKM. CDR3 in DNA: TGTGCCAGCAGCCCTAGGGCGGGTTATAGCAATCAGCCCCAGCATTTT. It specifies CASSPRAGYSNQPQHF.

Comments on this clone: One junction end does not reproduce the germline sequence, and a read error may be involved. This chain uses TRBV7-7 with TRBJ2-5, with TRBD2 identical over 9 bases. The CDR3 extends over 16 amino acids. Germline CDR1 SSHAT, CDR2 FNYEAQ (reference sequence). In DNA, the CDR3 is TGTGCTAGCAGCTTAGGGGGACTAGCAGGGCTGGAGACCCAGTACTTC. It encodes CASSLGGLAGLETQYF. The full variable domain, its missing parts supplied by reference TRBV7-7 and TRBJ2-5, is GAGVSQSPRYKVTKRGQDVTLRCDPISSHATLYWYQQALGQGPEFLTYFNYEAQPDKSGLPSDRFSAERPEGSISTLTIQRTEQRDSAMYRCASSLGGLAGLETQYFGPGTRLLVL.

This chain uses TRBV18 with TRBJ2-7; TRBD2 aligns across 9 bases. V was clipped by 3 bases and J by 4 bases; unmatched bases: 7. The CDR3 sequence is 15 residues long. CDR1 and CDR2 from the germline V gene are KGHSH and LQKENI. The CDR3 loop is CASSPGQAGGYEQYF. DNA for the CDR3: TGTGCCAGCTCACCTGGACAGGCGGGGGGGTACGAGCAGTACTTC.

The CDR3 nucleotides are TGTGCCAGCAGTGAATTCGATGGCTACACCTTC. Its protein is CASSEFDGYTF. This rearrangement joins TRBV25-1 to TRBJ1-2; D uncertain. V shed 1 base and J shed 6 bases, with 3 bases lying between them. Per the germline V gene, CDR1 is MGHDK and CDR2 is SYGVNS. The CDR3 consists of 11 residues.

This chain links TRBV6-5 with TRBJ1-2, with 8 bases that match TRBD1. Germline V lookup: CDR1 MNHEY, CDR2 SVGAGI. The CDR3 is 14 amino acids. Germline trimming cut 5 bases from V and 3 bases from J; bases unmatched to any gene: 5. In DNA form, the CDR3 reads TGTGCCAGCAGTACAGGACAGGGACACTATGGCTACACCTTC. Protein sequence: CASSTGQGHYGYTF.

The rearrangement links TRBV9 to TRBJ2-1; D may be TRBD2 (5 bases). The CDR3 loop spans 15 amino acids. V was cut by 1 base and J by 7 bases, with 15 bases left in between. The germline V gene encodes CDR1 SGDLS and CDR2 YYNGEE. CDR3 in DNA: TGTGCCAGCAGCGTAATGGGGTCCTCGGGGAATGAGCAGTTCTTC. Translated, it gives CASSVMGSSGNEQFF.

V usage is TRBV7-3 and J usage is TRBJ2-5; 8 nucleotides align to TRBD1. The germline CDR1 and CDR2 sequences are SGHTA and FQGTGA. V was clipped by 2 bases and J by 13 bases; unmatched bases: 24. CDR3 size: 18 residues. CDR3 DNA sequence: TGTGCCAGCAGCTTATCGGACAGGGAGAGGGTAATCGTTTCCAGACCGTACTTC. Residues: CASSLSDRERVIVSRPYF.

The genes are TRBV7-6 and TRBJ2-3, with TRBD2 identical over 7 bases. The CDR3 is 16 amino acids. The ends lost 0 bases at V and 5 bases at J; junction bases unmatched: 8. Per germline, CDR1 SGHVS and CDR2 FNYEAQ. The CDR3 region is CASSLAAAGAGDTQYF. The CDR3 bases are TGTGCCAGCAGCTTAGCTGCGGCGGGAGCAGGAGATACGCAGTATTTT. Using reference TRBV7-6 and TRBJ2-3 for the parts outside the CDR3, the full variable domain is GAGVSQSPRYKVTKRGQDVALRCDPISGHVSLYWYRQALGQGPEFLTYFNYEAQQDKSGLPNDRFSAERPEGSISTLTIQRTEQRDSAMYRCASSLAAAGAGDTQYFGPGTRLTVL.

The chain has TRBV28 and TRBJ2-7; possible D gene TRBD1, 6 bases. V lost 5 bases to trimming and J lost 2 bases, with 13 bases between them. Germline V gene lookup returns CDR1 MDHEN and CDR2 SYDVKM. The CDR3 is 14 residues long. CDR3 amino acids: CASSIQGETYEQYF. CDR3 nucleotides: TGTGCCAGCAGTATACAGGGTGAAACCTACGAGCAGTACTTC.

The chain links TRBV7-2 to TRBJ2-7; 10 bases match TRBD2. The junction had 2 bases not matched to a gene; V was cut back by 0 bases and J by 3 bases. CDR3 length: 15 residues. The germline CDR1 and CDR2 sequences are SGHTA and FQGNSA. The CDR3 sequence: CASSLAPSGSYEQYF. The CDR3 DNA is TGTGCCAGCAGCTTAGCTCCTAGCGGGAGCTACGAGCAGTACTTC.

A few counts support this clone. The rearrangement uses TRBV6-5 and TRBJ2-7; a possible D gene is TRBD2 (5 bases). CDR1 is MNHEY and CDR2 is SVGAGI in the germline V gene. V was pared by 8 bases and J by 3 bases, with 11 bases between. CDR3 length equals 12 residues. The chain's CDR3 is CASGRGLYEQYF. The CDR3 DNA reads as TGTGCCAGCGGGCGAGGACTCTACGAGCAGTACTTC.

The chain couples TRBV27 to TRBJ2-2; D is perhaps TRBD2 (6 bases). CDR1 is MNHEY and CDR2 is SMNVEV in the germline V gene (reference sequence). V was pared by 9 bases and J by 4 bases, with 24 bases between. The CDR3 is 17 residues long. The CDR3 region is CASRYNGRGGITGELFF. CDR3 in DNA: TGTGCCAGTAGGTACAACGGCCGCGGCGGGATCACCGGGGAGCTGTTTTTT.

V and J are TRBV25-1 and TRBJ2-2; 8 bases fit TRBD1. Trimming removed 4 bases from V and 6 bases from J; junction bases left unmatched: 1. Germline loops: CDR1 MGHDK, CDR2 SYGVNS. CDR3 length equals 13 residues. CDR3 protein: CASSATGAGELFF. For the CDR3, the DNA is TGTGCCAGCAGTGCGACAGGGGCCGGGGAGCTGTTTTTT.

Here the CDR3 DNA reads TGTGCCAGCAGTGCCCCTTCGGGTGATGAGCAGTTCTTC. Translation gives CASSAPSGDEQFF. V usage is TRBV5-4 and J usage is TRBJ2-1; D gene ambiguous. The CDR3 is 13 amino acids. CDR1 SGHNT and CDR2 YYREEE come from the germline V gene (reference sequence). V gave up 5 bases and J gave up 8 bases, with 14 bases separating them.

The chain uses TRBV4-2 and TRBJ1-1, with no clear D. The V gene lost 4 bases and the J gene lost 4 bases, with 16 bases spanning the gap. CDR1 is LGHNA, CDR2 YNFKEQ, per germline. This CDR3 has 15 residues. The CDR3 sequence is CASSPFGETGTEAFF. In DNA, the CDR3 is TGTGCCAGCAGCCCCTTCGGGGAAACGGGCACTGAAGCTTTCTTT.

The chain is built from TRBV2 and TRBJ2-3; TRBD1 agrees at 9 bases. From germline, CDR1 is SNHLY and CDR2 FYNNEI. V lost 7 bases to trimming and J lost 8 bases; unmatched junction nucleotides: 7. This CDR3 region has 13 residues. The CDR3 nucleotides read TGTGCCAGCAAGGGACAGGGTAAGGGTACGCAGTATTTT. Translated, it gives CASKGQGKGTQYF.

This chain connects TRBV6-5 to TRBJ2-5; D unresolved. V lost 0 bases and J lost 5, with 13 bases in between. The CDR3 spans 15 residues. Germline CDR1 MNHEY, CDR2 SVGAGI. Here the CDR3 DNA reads TGTGCCAGCAGTTACTCGGGCTACCCATCGGAGACCCAGTACTTC. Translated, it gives CASSYSGYPSETQYF.